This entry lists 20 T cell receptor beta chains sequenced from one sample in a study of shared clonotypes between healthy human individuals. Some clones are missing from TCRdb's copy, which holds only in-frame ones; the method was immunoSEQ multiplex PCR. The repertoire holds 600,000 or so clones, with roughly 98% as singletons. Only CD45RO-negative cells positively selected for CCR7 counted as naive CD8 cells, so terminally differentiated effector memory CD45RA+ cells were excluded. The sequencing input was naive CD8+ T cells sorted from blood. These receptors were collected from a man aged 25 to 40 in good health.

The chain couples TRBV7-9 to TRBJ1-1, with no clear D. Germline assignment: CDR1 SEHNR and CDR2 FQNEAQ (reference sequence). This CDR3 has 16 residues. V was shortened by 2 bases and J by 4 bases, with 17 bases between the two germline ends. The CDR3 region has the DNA TGTGCCAGCAGCTTAATGGAGGCGAGGGTAGGCACTGAAGCTTTCTTT. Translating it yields CASSLMEARVGTEAFF.

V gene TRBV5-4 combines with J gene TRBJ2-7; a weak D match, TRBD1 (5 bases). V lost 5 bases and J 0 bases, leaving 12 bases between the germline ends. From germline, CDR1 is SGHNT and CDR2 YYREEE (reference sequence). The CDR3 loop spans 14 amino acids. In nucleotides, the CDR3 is TGTGCCAGCAGGACAGAACGGAGCTCCTACGAGCAGTACTTC. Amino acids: CASRTERSSYEQYF.

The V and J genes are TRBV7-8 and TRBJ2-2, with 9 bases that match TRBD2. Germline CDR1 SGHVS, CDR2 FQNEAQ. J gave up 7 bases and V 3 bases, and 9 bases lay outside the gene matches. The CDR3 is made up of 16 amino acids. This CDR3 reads CASSFITSGSLGELFF. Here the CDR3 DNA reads TGTGCCAGCAGCTTCATAACTAGCGGGTCCCTCGGGGAGCTGTTTTTT.

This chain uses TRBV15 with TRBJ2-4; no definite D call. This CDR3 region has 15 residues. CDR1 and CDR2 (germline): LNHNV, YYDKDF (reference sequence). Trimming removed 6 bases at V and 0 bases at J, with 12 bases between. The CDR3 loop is CATSDLGLAKNIQYF. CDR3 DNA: TGTGCCACCAGTGACCTCGGCTTAGCCAAAAACATTCAGTACTTC.

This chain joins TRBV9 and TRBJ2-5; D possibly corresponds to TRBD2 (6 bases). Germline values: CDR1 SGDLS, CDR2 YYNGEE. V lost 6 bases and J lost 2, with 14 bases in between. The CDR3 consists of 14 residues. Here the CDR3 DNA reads TGTGCCAGCACCCCCGAGGGGACTCAAGAGACCCAGTACTTC. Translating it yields CASTPEGTQETQYF.

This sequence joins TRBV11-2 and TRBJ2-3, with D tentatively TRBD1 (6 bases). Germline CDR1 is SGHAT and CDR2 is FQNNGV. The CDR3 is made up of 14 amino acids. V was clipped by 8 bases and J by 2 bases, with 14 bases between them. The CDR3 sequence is CASGGVSFTDTQYF. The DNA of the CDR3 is TGTGCCAGCGGGGGCGTCAGCTTCACAGATACGCAGTATTTT.

The CDR3 loop is CASSKYRGYEQYF. The CDR3, as DNA: TGTGCCAGCAGTAAATACAGGGGCTACGAGCAGTACTTC. The V and J genes are TRBV28 and TRBJ2-7, with 7 bases lining up with TRBD1. The CDR3 length is 13 residues. Germline CDR1 and CDR2: MDHEN and SYDVKM. The J segment lost 3 bases and the V segment lost 5 bases, leaving 4 bases of the junction unmatched.

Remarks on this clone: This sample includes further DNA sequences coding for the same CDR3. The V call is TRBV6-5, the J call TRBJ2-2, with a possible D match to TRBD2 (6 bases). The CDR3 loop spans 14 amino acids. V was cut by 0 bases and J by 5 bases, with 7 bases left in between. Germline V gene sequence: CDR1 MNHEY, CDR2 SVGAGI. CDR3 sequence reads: CASSYSGGTGELFF. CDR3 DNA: TGTGCCAGCAGTTACTCTGGGGGGACCGGGGAGCTGTTTTTT.

Written as DNA, the CDR3 is TGTGCCAGCAGTTACTCGGTGGAGGGGTTTAATGAAGCTTTCTTT. It is translated as CASSYSVEGFNEAFF. V usage is TRBV6-5 and J usage is TRBJ1-1; D is perhaps TRBD1 (5 bases). V shed 0 bases and J shed 7 bases, with 15 bases lying between them. Germline V gives CDR1 MNHEY, CDR2 SVGAGI. The CDR3 is 15 amino acids.

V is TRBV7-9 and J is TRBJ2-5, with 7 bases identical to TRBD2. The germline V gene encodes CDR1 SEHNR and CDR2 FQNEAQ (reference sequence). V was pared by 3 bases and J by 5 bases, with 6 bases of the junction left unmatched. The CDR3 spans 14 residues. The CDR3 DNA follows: TGTGCCAGCAGCTTCTCGGGGGGAGAGGAGACCCAGTACTTC. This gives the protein CASSFSGGEETQYF. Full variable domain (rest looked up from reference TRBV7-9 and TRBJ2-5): DTGVSQNPRHKITKRGQNVTFRCDPISEHNRLYWYRQTLGQGPEFLTYFQNEAQLEKSRLLSDRFSAERPKGSFSTLEIQRTEQGDSAMYLCASSFSGGEETQYFGPGTRLLVL.

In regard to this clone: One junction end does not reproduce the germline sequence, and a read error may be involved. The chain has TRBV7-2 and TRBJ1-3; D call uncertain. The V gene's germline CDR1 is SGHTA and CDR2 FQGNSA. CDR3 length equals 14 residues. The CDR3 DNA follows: TGTGCCAGCAGCTTAGGCGGTTCTGGCAACACCATATATTTT. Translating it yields CASSLGGSGNTIYF.

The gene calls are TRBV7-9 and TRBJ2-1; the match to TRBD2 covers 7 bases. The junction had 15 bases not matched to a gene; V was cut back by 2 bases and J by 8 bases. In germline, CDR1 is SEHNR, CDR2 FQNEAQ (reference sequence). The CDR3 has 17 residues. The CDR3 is CASSLIAPAGIVDEQFF. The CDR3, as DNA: TGTGCCAGCAGCTTAATAGCTCCAGCGGGGATAGTAGATGAGCAGTTCTTC.

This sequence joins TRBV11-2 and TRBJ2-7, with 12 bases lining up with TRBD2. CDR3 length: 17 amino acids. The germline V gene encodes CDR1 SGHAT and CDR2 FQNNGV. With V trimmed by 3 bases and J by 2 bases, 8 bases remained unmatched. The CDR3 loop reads CASSFPGTSGRTYEQYF. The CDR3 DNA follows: TGTGCCAGCAGCTTTCCCGGCACTAGCGGGAGGACCTACGAGCAGTACTTC. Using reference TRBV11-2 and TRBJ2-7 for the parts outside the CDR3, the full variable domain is EAGVAQSPRYKIIEKRQSVAFWCNPISGHATLYWYQQILGQGPKLLIQFQNNGVVDDSQLPKDRFSAERLKGVDSTLKIQPAKLEDSAVYLCASSFPGTSGRTYEQYFGPGTRLTVT.

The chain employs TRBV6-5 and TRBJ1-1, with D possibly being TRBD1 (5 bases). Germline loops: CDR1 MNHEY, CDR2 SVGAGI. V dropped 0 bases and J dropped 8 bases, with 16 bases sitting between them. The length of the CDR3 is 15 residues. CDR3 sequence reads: CASSYSRSGLIEAFF. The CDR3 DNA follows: TGTGCCAGCAGTTACTCGAGGTCGGGACTCATCGAAGCTTTCTTT.

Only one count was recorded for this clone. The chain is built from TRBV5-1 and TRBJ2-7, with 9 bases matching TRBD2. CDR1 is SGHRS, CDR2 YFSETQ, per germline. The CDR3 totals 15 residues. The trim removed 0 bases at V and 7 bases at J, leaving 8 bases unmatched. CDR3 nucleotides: TGCGCCAGCAGCTTGGGTAGCGGGAGATCGGAAGAGCAGTACTTC. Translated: CASSLGSGRSEEQYF.

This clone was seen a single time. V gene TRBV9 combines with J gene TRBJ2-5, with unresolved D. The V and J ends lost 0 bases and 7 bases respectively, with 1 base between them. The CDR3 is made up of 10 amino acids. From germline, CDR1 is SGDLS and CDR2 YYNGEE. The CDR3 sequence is CASSVGTQYF. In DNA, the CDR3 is TGTGCCAGCAGCGTAGGGACCCAGTACTTC.

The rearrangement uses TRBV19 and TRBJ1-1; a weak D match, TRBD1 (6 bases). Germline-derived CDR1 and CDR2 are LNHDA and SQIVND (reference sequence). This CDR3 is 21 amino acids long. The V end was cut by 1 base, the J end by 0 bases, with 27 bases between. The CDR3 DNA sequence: TGTGCCAGTAGTATAGGATACAGGGACCTTCGCGGCCTTATCATGAACACTGAAGCTTTCTTT. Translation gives CASSIGYRDLRGLIMNTEAFF.

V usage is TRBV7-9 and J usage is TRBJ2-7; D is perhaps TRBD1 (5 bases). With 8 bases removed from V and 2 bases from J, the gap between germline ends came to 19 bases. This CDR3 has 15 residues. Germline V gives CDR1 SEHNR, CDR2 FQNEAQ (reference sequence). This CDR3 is CASGYMGLSTYEQYF. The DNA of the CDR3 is TGTGCCAGCGGATACATGGGGCTATCAACCTACGAGCAGTACTTC.

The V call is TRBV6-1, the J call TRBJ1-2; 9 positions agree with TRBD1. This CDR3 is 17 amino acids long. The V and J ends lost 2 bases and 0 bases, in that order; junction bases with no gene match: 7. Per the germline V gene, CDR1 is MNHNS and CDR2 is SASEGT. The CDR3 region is CASSEPYDRGSNYGYTF. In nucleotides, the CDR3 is TGTGCCAGCAGTGAACCTTATGACAGGGGGTCTAACTATGGCTACACCTTC.

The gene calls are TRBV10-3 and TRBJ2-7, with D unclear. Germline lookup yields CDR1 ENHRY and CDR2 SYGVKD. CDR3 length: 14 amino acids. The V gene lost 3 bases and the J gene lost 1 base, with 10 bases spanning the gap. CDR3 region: CAISDPRRSYEQYF. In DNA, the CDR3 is TGTGCCATCAGTGACCCGAGACGGTCCTACGAGCAGTACTTC.